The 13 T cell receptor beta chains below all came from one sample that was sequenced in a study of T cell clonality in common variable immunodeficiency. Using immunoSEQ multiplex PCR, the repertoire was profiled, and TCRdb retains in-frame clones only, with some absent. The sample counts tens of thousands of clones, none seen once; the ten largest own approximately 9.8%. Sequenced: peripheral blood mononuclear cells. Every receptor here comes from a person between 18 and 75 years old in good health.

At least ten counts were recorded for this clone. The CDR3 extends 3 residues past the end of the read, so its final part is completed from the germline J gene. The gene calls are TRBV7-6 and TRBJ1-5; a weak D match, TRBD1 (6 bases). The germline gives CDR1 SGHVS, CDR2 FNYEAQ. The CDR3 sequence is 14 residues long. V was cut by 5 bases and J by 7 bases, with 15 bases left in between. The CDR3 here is CASSPQGKRQPQHF. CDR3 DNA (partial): TGTGCCAGCAGCCCCCAGGGGAAAAGACAGCCC.

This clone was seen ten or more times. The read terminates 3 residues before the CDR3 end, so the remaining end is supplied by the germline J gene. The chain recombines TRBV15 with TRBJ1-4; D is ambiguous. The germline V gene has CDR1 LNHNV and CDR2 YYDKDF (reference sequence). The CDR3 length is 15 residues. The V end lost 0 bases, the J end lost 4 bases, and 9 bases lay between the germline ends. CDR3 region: CATSRDAGLNEKLFF. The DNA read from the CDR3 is TGTGCCACCAGCAGAGATGCCGGACTTAATGAAAAA.

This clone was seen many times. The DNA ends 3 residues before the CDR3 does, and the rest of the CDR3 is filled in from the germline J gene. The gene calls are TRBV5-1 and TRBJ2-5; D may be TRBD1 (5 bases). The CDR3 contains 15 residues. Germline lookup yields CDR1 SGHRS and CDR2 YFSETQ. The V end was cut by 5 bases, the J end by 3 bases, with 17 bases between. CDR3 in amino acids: CASRPTGNHKETQYF. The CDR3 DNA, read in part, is TGCGCCAGCAGACCTACAGGAAACCATAAAGAGACC.

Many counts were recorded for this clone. The CDR3 spells CSARVVGRDTYEQYF. CDR3 DNA (partial): TGCAGTGCTAGAGTGGTCGGCAGGGACACCTACGAG. This chain uses TRBV20-1 with TRBJ2-7; tentative D call: TRBD1 (6 bases). The sequenced fragment ends 3 residues before the CDR3 boundary, so the rest is inferred from the germline J gene. In germline, CDR1 is DFQATT, CDR2 SNEGSKA (reference sequence). V lost 1 base to trimming and J lost 2 bases, with 15 bases between them. This CDR3 is built from 15 residues.

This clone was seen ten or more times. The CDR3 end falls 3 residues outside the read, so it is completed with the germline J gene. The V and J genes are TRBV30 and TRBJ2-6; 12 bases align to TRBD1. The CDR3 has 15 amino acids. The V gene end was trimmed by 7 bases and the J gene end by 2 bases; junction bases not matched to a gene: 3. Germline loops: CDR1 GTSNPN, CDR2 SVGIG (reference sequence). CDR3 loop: CALGQGAAGANVLTF. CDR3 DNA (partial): TGTGCCTTGGGACAGGGGGCCGCTGGGGCCAACGTC.

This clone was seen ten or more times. Partial CDR3 DNA: TGTGCCAGCAGCCTGACAGACTTCAATCAGCCC. Encoded protein: CASSLTDFNQP. The CDR3 as a whole reads CASSLTDFNQPQHF. This sequence joins TRBV6-2 or TRBV6-3 and TRBJ1-5; D possibly corresponds to TRBD1 (5 bases). Read sequence stops 3 residues before the CDR3 end, and the germline J gene provides the missing end. Per germline, CDR1 MNHEY and CDR2 SVGEGT. The CDR3 covers 14 residues. V shed 6 bases and J shed 3 bases, with 12 bases lying between them.

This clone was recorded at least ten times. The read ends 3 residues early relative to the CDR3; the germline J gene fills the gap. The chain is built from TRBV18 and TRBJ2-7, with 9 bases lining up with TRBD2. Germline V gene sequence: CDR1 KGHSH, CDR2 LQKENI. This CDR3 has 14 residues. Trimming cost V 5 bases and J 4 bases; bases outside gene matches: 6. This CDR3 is CASSLAGALYEQYF. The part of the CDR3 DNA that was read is TGTGCCAGCTCATTAGCGGGAGCGCTATACGAG.

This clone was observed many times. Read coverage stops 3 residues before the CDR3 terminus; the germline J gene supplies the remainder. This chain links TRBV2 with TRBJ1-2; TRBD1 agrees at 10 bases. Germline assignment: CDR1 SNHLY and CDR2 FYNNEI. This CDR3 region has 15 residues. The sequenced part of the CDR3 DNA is TGTGCCAGCAGTTACCGGGACAGGGGTTTGGAGGGC. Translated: CASSYRDRGLEG. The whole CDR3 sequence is CASSYRDRGLEGYTF.

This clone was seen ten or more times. CDR3 DNA (partial): TGCGCCAGCAGCTTGACTAGCGGACGGAATGAG. Residues: CASSLTSGRNE. The full CDR3 protein is CASSLTSGRNEQFF. This chain joins TRBV5-1 and TRBJ2-1; TRBD2 agrees at 8 bases. The sequence runs out 3 residues before the end of the CDR3; the remainder is reconstructed from the germline J gene. Trimming at V came to 1 base and at J to 7 bases, leaving 4 bases not matched to a gene. The germline CDR1 and CDR2 sequences are SGHRS and YFSETQ. CDR3 size: 14 residues.

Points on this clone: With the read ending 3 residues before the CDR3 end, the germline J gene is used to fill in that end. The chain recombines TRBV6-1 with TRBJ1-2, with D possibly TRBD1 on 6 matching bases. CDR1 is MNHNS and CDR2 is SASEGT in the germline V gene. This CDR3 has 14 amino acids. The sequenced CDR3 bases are TGTGCCAGCAGTGAAGAAGGGGGAGGCTACGAC. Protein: CASSEEGGGYD. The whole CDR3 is CASSEEGGGYDYTF.

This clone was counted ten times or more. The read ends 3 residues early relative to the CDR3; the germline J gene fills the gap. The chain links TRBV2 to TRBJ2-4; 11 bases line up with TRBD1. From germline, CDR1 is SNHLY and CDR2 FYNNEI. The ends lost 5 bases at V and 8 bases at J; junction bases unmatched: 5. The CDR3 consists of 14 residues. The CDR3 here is CASSSDRGRDIQYF. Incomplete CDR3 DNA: TGTGCCAGCAGTTCGGACAGGGGGCGAGACATT.

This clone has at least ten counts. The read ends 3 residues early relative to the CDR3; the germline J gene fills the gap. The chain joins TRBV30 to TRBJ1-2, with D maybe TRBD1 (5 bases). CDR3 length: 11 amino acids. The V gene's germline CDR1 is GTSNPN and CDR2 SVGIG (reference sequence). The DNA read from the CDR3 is TGTGCCTGGAGCTTGTCAGGGGGC. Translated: CAWSLSGG. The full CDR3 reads CAWSLSGGYTF. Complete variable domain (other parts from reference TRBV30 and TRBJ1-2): SQTIHQWPATLVQPVGSPLSLECTVEGTSNPNLYWYRQAAGRGLQLLFYSVGIGQISSEVPQNLSASRPQDRQFILSSKKLLLSDSGFYLCAWSLSGGYTFGSGTRLTVV.

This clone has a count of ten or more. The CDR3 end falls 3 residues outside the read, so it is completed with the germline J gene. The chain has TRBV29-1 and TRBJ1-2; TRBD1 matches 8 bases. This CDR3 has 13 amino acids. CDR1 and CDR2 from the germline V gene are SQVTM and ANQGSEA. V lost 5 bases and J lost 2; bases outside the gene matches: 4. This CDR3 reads CSVQGQGNYGYTF. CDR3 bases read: TGCAGCGTTCAAGGACAGGGAAACTATGGC. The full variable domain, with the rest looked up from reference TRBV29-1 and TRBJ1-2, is SAVISQKPSRDICQRGTSLTIQCQVDSQVTMMFWYRQQPGQSLTLIATANQGSEATYESGFVIDKFPISRPNLTFSTLTVSNMSPEDSSIYLCSVQGQGNYGYTFGSGTRLTVV.